This T cell receptor beta chain was recorded in a study of T cell repertoires in cytomegalovirus infection. Study-wide background: CMV infection and matching HLA type were both indicated by public TCR beta signatures.

The germline gives CDR1 SGHDT, CDR2 YYEEEE. V was pared by 4 bases and J by 3 bases, with 6 bases of the junction left unmatched. CDR3 length: 14 residues. Study-wide results and limits: Individuals carrying CMV plus the relevant HLA were identified by cumulative frequency of public TCR beta families. Clonotypes of TCR beta that were HLA-C-restricted and CMV-specific dominated the ex vivo response.

In its sample, this clonotype was seen many times. Its cognate antigen is unknown. TCRdb re-called the reads through MiXCR, storing one row per CDR3 protein. In the table there are roughly 500,000 distinct CDR3 sequences, about 11% of which are singletons. Input material: PBMCs. This rearrangement joins TRBV5-6 to TRBJ1-1, with 7 bases fitting TRBD1. The receptor was isolated from a human donor in good health (CMV status not recorded). Some clones in this sample may be carry-over from other donors' samples. The CDR3 coding sequence is TGTGCCAGCAGCCTCGGACAGGAAGACACTGAAGCTTTCTTT. Protein sequence: CASSLGQEDTEAFF. Full variable domain (remainder filled in from reference TRBV5-6 and TRBJ1-1): DAGVTQSPTHLIKTRGQQVTLRCSPKSGHDTVSWYQQALGQGPQFIFQYYEEEERQRGNFPDRFSGHQFPNYSSELNVNALLLGDSALYLCASSLGQEDTEAFFGQGTRLTVV.